The 7 T cell receptor beta chains listed next were all sequenced from one sample in a study of technical replicates of blood from several donors. Here immunoSEQ multiplex PCR was the method, and the copy in TCRdb shows in-frame clones only, minus some. Here the sample spans 67,000 or so clones, roughly 92% being singletons. The sequencing sample was made of T cells isolated from PBMCs. The receptors here all came from a human donor in good health.

This clone was observed a single time. The J gene is TRBJ2-3, the V gene TRBV13, with TRBD2 matching 9 bases. Germline CDR1 and CDR2: PRHDT and FYEKMQ (reference sequence). CDR3 length: 18 residues. Trimming took 6 bases from V and 4 from J; bases not matched to a gene: 17. The CDR3 coding sequence is TGTGCCAGCAGATCCAATTACCCCTTAGCGGGAGAACCAGATACGCAGTATTTT. Its translation is CASRSNYPLAGEPDTQYF.

This clone is a singleton in its sample. The rearrangement uses TRBV5-8 and TRBJ1-5; tentative D call: TRBD1 (5 bases). CDR1 is SGHTS, CDR2 YDEGEE, per germline. Trimming removed 4 bases from V and 4 bases from J, with 18 bases in between. This CDR3 region has 16 residues. This chain's CDR3 is CASSAVTGPTNQPQHF. The CDR3 DNA reads TGTGCCAGCAGCGCGGTTACAGGTCCCACAAATCAGCCCCAGCATTTT.

This clone was found once. The gene calls are TRBV5-1 and TRBJ2-1; TRBD1 agrees at 7 bases. Unmatched junction bases numbered 3, after V lost 0 bases and J lost 6 bases. From germline, CDR1 is SGHRS and CDR2 YFSETQ. This CDR3 spans 14 amino acids. The CDR3 spells CASSLVAGGNEQFF. Here the CDR3 DNA reads TGCGCCAGCAGCTTGGTCGCAGGGGGCAATGAGCAGTTCTTC.

This clone occurred a few times. The chain links TRBV29-1 to TRBJ1-2, with TRBD1 matching over 7 bases. This CDR3 is built from 13 residues. Looked up from germline, CDR1 is SQVTM and CDR2 is ANQGSEA. The CDR3 region is CIIHQGDRYGYTF. The CDR3 nucleotides are TGCATCATACACCAGGGGGATCGGTATGGCTACACCTTC.

V and J are TRBV6-6 and TRBJ2-7, with D tentatively TRBD2 (6 bases). CDR3 length: 13 amino acids. Germline CDR1 and CDR2: MNHNY and SVGAGI (reference sequence). The V and J ends lost 3 bases and 4 bases respectively, with 10 bases between them. The CDR3 sequence is CASSYGGLYEQYF. The CDR3 DNA follows: TGTGCCAGCAGTTATGGGGGACTTTACGAGCAGTACTTC.

The rearrangement links TRBV30 to TRBJ2-6; a possible D gene is TRBD1 (5 bases). The germline gives CDR1 GTSNPN, CDR2 SVGIG (reference sequence). V lost 0 bases and J lost 0, with 12 bases in between. This CDR3 has 17 residues. The CDR3 sequence is CAWSVGQGFSGANVLTF. CDR3 sequence (DNA): TGTGCCTGGAGTGTCGGTCAGGGTTTCTCTGGGGCCAACGTCCTGACTTTC. The complete variable domain, with remaining parts taken from reference TRBV30 and TRBJ2-6, reads SQTIHQWPATLVQPVGSPLSLECTVEGTSNPNLYWYRQAAGRGLQLLFYSVGIGQISSEVPQNLSASRPQDRQFILSSKKLLLSDSGFYLCAWSVGQGFSGANVLTFGAGSRLTVL.

This chain joins TRBV28 and TRBJ2-1; TRBD1 matches 7 bases. The V and J ends lost 6 bases and 4 bases, in that order; junction bases with no gene match: 9. The germline CDR1 and CDR2 sequences are MDHEN and SYDVKM. The CDR3 is 15 residues long. The CDR3 coding sequence is TGTGCCAGCAGAATAACAGGGGTCAAGTACAATGAGCAGTTCTTC. Its protein is CASRITGVKYNEQFF.